The TCR beta chain described here comes from a study of identical twins' blood T cells (dated by TCRdb to the early 2010s). Background on the whole study: Roughly 50 million Illumina reads were obtained across about twelve libraries, of which six were alpha-chain libraries and six were beta-chain libraries. To assess how genetics influences repertoire formation, the study used next-generation sequencing to compare the TCR alpha and beta chain repertoires of three pairs of monozygous twins. Results the study describes overall, beyond this receptor: Among the most abundant TCRbeta clonotypes, every donor shared more CDR3 sequences with her own twin than with unrelated donors. The proposed role of the TCRalpha J segment in MHC recognition during thymic selection was stated to require validation by independent studies. The number of CDR3 clonotypes shared between two donors was mainly determined by the product of the cloneset sizes of the two donors, and no clear deviation from this trend was shown by twins. Environmental influences could not be excluded as an explanation for twin similarity, since twins were reared together. V gene usage, even among non-selected out-of-frame TCRbeta clonotypes, was reported to be markedly more similar within twin pairs than between unrelated donors.

Donors were six healthy women forming three monozygous twin pairs. All three twin pairs had been raised together and were thought likely to have encountered the same vaccines and infectious agents. RNA was isolated from peripheral blood mononuclear cells and used to prepare TCR cDNA libraries. This clonotype was observed a handful of times. No antigen is known for it. Qualities for individual bases were not recorded, and no much larger clone is one base off. The method was 5' RACE. The reads were generated on an Illumina Genome Analyzer IIx. To prepare the RNA-based TCR cDNA libraries, a previously described protocol was followed, with several modifications. Sample-specific barcodes were introduced on both ends of each TCR cDNA library during cDNA synthesis and amplification to prevent cross-contamination. The paper's processing steps were these. Each library contained roughly 2.2 to 3.6 million CDR3-containing reads, and somewhere between about 90,000 and nearly 550,000 clonotypes were identified for each individual. After reads with improper barcode index combinations were thrown out, a cloneset for each library was built using the MiTCR software. During the assembly of CDR3 clonotypes by MiTCR, low-quality reads were filtered or rescued and PCR and sequencing errors were corrected. Artificial out-of-frame clonotypes were mapped to in-frame sequences, with one indel allowed in the CDR3, and then removed. To measure how similar V and J gene usage was between donors, Jensen-Shannon divergence was divided by mean entropy. The public reads were reprocessed in TCRdb via fastp at Q25 and MiXCR, keeping in-frame beta chains. Each record represents a unique CDR3 protein, reported with the most common genes and DNA among its rows. The V and J calls shown here were made by TCRdb, not taken from the authors' results. Counted in this sample were a few hundred thousand distinct CDR3 sequences; over 25% of them appeared once. The top ten hold about 6.1% of the sample.

The specimen was PBMCs. This TCR was sampled from a woman between 18 and 55 years old in good health.

The sequenced DNA is TGTGCCAGCACCCTCCGCGGGGCGGGCATGAACACTGAAGCTTTCTTT. Translated, it gives CASTLRGAGMNTEAFF. The sequence joins TRBV6-5 to TRBJ1-1; a tentative D call is TRBD1 (5 bases match). V was cut back by 7 bases and J by 0 bases, leaving a gap of 18 bases between them. CDR1 MNHEY and CDR2 SVGAGI are derived from the germline V gene. The CDR3 spans 16 residues, from the cysteine through the phenylalanine. Here the CDR3 DNA is all that survives: 48 bases in frame from base 1.